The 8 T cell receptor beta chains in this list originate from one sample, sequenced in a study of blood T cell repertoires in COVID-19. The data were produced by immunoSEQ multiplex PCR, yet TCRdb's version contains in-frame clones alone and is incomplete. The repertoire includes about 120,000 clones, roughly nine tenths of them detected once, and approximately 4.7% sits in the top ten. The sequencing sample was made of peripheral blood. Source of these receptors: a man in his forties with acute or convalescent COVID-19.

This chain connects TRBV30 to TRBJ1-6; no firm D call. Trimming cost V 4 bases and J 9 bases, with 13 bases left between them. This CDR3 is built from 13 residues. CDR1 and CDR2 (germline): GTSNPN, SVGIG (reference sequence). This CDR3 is CAWTTNQGSPLHF. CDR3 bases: TGTGCCTGGACTACTAATCAAGGTTCACCCCTCCACTTT.

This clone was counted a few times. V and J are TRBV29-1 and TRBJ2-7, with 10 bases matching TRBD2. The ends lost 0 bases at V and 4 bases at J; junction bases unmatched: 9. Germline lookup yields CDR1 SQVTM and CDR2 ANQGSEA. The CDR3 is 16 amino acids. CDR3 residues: CSVEDPLAGRGYEQYF. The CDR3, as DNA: TGCAGCGTTGAAGATCCACTAGCGGGGAGGGGGTACGAGCAGTACTTC.

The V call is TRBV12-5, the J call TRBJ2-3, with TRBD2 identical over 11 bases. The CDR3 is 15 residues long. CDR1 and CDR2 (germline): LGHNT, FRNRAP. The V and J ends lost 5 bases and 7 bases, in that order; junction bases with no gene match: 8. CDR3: CASGVAGGPGYTQYF. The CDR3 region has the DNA TGTGCTAGTGGTGTAGCGGGGGGGCCGGGGTATACGCAGTATTTT.

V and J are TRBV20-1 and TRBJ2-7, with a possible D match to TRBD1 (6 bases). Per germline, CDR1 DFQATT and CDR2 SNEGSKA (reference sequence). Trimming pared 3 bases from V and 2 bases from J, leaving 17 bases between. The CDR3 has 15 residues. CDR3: CSASVGGQVAYEQYF. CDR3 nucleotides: TGCAGTGCTAGTGTAGGGGGACAAGTCGCCTACGAGCAGTACTTC.

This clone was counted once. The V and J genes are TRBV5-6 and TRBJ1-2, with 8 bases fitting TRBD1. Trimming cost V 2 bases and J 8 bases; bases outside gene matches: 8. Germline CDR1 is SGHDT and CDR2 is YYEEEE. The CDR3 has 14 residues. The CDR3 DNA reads TGTGCCAGCAGCTTCGGACAGGGTTGGAGGGGCTACACCTTC. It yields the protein CASSFGQGWRGYTF. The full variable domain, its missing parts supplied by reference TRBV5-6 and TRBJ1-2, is DAGVTQSPTHLIKTRGQQVTLRCSPKSGHDTVSWYQQALGQGPQFIFQYYEEEERQRGNFPDRFSGHQFPNYSSELNVNALLLGDSALYLCASSFGQGWRGYTFGSGTRLTVV.

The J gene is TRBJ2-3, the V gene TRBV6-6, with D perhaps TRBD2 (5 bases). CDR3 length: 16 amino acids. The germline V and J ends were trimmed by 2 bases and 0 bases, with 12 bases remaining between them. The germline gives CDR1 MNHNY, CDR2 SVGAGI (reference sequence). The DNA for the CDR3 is TGTGCCAGCAGTTACATGCTGGGAGCTAGCACAGATACGCAGTATTTT. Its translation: CASSYMLGASTDTQYF.

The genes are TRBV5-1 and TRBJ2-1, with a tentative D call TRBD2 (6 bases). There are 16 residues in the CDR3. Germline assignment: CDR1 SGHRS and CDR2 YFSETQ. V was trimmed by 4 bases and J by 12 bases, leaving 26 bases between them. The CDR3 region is CASSPNRDSLNRGQFF. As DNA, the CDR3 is TGCGCCAGCAGCCCAAATCGGGACTCTCTCAATCGAGGGCAGTTCTTC. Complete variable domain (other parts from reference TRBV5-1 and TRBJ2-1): KAGVTQTPRYLIKTRGQQVTLSCSPISGHRSVSWYQQTPGQGLQFLFEYFSETQRNKGNFPGRFSGRQFSNSRSEMNVSTLELGDSALYLCASSPNRDSLNRGQFFGPGTRLTVL.

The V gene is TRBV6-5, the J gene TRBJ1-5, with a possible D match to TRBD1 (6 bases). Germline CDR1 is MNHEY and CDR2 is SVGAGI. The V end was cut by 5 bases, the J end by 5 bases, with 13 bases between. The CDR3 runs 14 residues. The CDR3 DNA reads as TGTGCCAGCAGTATCAGGGGATTCGATCAGCCCCAGCATTTT. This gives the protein CASSIRGFDQPQHF.